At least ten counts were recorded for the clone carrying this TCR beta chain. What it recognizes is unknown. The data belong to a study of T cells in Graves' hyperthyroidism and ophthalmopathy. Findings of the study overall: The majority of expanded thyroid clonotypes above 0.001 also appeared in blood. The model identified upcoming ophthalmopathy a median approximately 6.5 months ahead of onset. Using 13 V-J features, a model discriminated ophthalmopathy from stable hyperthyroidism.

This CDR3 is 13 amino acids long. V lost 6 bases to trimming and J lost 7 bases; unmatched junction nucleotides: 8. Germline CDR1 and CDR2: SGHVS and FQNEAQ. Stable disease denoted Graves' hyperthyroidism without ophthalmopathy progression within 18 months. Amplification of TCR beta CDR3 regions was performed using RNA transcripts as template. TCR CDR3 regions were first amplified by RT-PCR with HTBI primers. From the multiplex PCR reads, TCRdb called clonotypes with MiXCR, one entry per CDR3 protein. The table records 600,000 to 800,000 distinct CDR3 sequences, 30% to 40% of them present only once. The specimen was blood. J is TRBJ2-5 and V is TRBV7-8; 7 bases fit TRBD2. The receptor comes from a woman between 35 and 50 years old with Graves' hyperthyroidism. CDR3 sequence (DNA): TGTGCCAGCAGGGTGGCGGGGGATGGGACCCAGTACTTC. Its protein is CASRVAGDGTQYF. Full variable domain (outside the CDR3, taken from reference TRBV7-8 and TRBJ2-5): GAGVSQSPRYKVAKRGQDVALRCDPISGHVSLFWYQQALGQGPEFLTYFQNEAQLDKSGLPSDRFFAERPEGSVSTLKIQRTQQEDSAVYLCASRVAGDGTQYFGPGTRLLVL.